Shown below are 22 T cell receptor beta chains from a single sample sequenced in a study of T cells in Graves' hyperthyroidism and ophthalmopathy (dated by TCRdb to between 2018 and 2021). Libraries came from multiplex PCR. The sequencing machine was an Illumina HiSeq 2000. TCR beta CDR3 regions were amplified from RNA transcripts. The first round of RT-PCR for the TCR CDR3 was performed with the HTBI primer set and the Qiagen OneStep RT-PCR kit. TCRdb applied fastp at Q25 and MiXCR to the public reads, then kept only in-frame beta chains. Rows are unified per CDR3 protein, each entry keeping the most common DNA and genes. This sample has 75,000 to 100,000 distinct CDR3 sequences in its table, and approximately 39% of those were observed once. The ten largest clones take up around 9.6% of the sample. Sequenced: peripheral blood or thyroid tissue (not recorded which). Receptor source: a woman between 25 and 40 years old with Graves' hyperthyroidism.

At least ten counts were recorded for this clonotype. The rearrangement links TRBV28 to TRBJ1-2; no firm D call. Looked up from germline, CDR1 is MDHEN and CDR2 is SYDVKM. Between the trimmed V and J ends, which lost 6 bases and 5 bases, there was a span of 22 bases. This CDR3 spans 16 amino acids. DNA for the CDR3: TGTGCCAGCAGCCAGATCACAACACAGCCTTGGTATGGCTACACCTTC. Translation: CASSQITTQPWYGYTF.

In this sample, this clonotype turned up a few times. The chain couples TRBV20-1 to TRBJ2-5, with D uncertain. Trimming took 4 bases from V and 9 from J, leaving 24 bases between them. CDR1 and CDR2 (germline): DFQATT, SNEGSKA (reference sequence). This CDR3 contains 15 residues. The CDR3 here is CSAKGTRLGNQPQYF. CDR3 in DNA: TGCAGTGCTAAGGGCACCCGGTTAGGCAATCAGCCCCAGTACTTC.

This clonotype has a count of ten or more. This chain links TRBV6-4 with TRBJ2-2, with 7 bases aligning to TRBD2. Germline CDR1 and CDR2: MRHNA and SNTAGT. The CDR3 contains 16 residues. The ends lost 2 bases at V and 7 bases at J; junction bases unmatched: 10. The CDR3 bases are TGTGCCAGCAGTGACGGGACTACGGGACGGTTCGGGGAGCTGTTTTTT. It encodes CASSDGTTGRFGELFF.

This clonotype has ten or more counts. The CDR3: CASSLEVGTEAFF. The CDR3 nucleotides read TGTGCCAGCAGCTTAGAGGTGGGCACTGAAGCTTTCTTT. V and J are TRBV11-3 and TRBJ1-1; no clear D gene. V lost 0 bases to trimming and J lost 4 bases, with 6 bases between them. Germline V CDR1 and CDR2: SGHNT, YENEEA. The CDR3 totals 13 residues.

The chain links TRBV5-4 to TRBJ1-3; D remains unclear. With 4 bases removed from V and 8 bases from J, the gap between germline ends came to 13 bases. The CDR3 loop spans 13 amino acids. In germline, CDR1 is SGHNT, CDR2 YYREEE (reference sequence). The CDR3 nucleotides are TGTGCCAGCAGCCCTCGAGACCGGGACACCATATATTTT. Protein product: CASSPRDRDTIYF.

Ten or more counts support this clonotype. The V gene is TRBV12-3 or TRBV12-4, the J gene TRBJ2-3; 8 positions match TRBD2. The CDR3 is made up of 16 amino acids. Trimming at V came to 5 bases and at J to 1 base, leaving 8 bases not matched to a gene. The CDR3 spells CASSTTPGGGTDTQYF. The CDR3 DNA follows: TGTGCCAGCAGTACTACACCCGGGGGGGGCACAGATACGCAGTATTTT.

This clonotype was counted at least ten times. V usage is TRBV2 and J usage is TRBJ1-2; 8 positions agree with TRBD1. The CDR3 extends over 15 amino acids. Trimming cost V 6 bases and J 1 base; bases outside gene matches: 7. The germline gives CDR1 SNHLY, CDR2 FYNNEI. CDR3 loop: CASSATGGSNYGYTF. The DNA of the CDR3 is TGTGCCAGCAGCGCCACAGGGGGGAGTAACTATGGCTACACCTTC.

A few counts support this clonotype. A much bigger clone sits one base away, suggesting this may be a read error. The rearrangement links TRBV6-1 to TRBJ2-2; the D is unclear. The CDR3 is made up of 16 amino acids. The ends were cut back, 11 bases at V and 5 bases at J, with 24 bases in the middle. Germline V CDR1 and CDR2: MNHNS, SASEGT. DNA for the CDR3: TGTGCCGCCTCTACGGGCGCAGCAGCGTCAACCGGGGAGCTGTTTTTT. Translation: CAASTGAAASTGELFF.

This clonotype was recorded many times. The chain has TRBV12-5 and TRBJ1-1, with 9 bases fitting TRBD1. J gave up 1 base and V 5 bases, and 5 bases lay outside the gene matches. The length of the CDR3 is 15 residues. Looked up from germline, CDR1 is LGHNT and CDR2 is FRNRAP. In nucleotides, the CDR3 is TGTGCTAGTGGTCCGGACAGGGGTACGAACACTGAAGCTTTCTTT. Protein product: CASGPDRGTNTEAFF.

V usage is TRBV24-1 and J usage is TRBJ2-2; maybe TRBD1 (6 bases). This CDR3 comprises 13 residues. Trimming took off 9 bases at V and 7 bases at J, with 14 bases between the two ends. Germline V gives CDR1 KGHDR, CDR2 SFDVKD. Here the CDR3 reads CATGTSRVGELFF. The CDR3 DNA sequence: TGTGCCACCGGGACATCCCGAGTCGGGGAGCTGTTTTTT.

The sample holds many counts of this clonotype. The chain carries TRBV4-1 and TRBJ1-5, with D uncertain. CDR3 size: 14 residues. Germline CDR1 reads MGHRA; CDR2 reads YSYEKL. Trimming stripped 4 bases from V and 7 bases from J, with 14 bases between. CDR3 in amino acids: CASSPTGLVQPQHF. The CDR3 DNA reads TGCGCCAGCAGCCCCACGGGGTTGGTACAGCCCCAGCATTTT.

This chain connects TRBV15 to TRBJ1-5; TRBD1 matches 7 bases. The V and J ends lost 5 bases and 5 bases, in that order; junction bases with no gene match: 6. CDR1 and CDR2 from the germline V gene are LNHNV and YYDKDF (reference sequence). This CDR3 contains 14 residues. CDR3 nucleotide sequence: TGTGCCACCAGCGCCCACAGGGGCCATCAGCCCCAGCATTTT. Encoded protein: CATSAHRGHQPQHF.

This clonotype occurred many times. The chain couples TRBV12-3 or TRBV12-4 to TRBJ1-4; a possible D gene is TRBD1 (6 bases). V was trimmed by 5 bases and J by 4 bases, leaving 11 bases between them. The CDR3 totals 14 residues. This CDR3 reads CASSRTANNEKLFF. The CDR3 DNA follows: TGTGCCAGCAGTAGGACAGCAAATAATGAAAAACTGTTTTTT.

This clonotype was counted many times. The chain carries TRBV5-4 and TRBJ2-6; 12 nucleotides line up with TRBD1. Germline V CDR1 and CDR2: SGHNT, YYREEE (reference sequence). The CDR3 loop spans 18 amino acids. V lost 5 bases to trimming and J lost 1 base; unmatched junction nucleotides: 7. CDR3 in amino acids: CASSRDRGLLSGANVLTF. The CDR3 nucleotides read TGTGCCAGCAGTCGGGACAGGGGGCTATTATCTGGGGCCAACGTCCTGACTTTC. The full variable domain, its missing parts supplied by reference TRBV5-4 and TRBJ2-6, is ETGVTQSPTHLIKTRGQQVTLRCSSQSGHNTVSWYQQALGQGPQFIFQYYREEENGRGNFPPRFSGLQFPNYSSELNVNALELDDSALYLCASSRDRGLLSGANVLTFGAGSRLTVL.

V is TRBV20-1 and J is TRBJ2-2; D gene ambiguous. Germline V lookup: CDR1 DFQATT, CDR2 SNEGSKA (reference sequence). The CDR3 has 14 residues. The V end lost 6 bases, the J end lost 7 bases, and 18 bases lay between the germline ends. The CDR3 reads CSAREASDSGELFF. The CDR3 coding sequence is TGCAGTGCAAGGGAAGCTTCAGATAGCGGGGAGCTGTTTTTT.

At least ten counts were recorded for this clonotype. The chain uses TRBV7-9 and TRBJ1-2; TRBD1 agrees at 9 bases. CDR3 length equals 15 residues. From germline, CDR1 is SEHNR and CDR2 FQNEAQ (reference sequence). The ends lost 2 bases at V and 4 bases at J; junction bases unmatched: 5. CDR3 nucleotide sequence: TGTGCCAGCAGCTTAAGTTCGGACAGGGGCTATGGCTACACCTTC. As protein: CASSLSSDRGYGYTF.

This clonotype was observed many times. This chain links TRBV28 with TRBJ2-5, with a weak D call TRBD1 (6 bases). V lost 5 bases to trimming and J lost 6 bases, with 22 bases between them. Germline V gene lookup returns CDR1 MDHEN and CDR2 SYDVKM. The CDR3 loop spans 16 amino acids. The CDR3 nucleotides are TGTGCCAGCAGTGGATATAGGACAGCGGACGTGAAGACCCAGTACTTC. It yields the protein CASSGYRTADVKTQYF.

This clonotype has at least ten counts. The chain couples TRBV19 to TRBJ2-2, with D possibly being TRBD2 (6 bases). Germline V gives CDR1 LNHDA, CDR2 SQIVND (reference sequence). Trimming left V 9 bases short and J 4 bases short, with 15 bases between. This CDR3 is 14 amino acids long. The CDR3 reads CASHPLGGTGELFF. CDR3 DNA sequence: TGTGCCAGCCATCCGTTGGGGGGCACCGGGGAGCTGTTTTTT. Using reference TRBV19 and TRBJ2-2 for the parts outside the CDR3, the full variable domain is DGGITQSPKYLFRKEGQNVTLSCEQNLNHDAMYWYRQDPGQGLRLIYYSQIVNDFQKGDIAEGYSVSREKKESFPLTVTSAQKNPTAFYLCASHPLGGTGELFFGEGSRLTVL.

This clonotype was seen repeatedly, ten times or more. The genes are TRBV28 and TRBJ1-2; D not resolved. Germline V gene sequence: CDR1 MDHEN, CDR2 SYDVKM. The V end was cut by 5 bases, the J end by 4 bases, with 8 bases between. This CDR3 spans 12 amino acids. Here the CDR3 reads CASSPRLYGYTF. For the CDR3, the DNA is TGTGCCAGCAGTCCCCGACTCTATGGCTACACCTTC.

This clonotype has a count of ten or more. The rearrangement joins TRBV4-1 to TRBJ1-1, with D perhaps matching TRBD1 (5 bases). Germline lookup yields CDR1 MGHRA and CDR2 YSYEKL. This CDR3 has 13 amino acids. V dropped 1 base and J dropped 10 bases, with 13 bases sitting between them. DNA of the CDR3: TGCGCCAGCAGCCAAGCCCGAGACGGGGGAGCTTTCTTT. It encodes CASSQARDGGAFF.

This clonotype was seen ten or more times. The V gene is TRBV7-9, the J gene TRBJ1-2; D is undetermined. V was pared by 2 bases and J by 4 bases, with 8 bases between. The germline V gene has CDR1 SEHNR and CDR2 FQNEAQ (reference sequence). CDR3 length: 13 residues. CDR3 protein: CASSLRTTYGYTF. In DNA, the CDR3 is TGTGCCAGCAGCTTAAGGACTACCTATGGCTACACCTTC.

CDR3 bases: TGTGCCAGCAGCCAATATCTAGCAGATACGCAGTATTTT. This translates into CASSQYLADTQYF. The chain links TRBV14 to TRBJ2-3; D unresolved. CDR3 length: 13 amino acids. Trimming cost V 2 bases and J 4 bases, with 7 bases left between them. Germline V lookup: CDR1 SGHDN, CDR2 FVKESK. Complete variable domain (other parts from reference TRBV14 and TRBJ2-3): EAGVTQFPSHSVIEKGQTVTLRCDPISGHDNLYWYRRVMGKEIKFLLHFVKESKQDESGMPNNRFLAERTGGTYSTLKVQPAELEDSGVYFCASSQYLADTQYFGPGTRLTVL.